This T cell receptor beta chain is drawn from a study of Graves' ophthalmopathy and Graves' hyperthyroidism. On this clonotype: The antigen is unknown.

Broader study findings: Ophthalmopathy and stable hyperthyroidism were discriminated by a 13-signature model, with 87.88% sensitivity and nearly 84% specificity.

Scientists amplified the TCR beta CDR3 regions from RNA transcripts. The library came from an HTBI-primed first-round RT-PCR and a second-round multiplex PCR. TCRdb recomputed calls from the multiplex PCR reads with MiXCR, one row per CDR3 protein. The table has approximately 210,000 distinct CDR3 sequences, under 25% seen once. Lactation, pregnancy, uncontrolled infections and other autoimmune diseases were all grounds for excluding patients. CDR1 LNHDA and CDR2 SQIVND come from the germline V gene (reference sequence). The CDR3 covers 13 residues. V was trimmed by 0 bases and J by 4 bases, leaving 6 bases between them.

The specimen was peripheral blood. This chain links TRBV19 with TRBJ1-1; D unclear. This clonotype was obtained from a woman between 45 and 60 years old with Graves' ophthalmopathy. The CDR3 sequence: CASSIDSGTEAFF. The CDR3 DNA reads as TGTGCCAGTAGTATAGATTCAGGCACTGAAGCTTTCTTT.